One and the same sample provided the 10 T cell receptor beta chains below, sequenced in a study of T cell repertoires in cytomegalovirus infection. TCRdb re-analysed the reads in MiXCR, keeping a single row per CDR3 protein. Among approximately 160,000 distinct CDR3 sequences listed, approximately 17% were seen once. The specimen sequenced was CD8+ T cells from PBMCs. These receptors were collected from a human donor in good health (CMV status not recorded). Some clones in this sample may be carry-over from other donors' samples.

This clonotype was seen a handful of times. The chain employs TRBV14 and TRBJ1-1; D ambiguous. Germline V gene sequence: CDR1 SGHDN, CDR2 FVKESK. V was clipped by 4 bases and J by 2 bases, with 11 bases between them. The CDR3 totals 14 residues. Here the CDR3 reads CASSRSSVNTEAFF. The DNA for the CDR3 is TGTGCCAGCAGCCGGTCATCGGTTAACACTGAAGCTTTCTTT.

This clonotype was seen only a few times. The chain has TRBV7-6 and TRBJ2-1; 13 bases agree with TRBD2. V lost 4 bases, J lost 4 bases, and 7 bases stayed unmatched. Germline-derived CDR1 and CDR2 are SGHVS and FNYEAQ. This CDR3 region has 17 residues. The CDR3: CASSSPSGLAGYNEQFF. CDR3 nucleotide sequence: TGTGCCAGCAGCTCACCCTCGGGACTAGCGGGATACAATGAGCAGTTCTTC.

The chain links TRBV28 to TRBJ2-4; D might be TRBD1 (5 bases). Germline V gene lookup returns CDR1 MDHEN and CDR2 SYDVKM. Trimming stripped 2 bases from V and 0 bases from J, with 23 bases between. The CDR3 sequence is 20 residues long. The CDR3 DNA follows: TGTGCCAGCAGTTTAGACAGTACCCCAAAATCTTCTTTAGCCAAAAACATTCAGTACTTC. Residues: CASSLDSTPKSSLAKNIQYF. Supplemented by reference TRBV28 and TRBJ2-4, the full variable domain reads DVKVTQSSRYLVKRTGEKVFLECVQDMDHENMFWYRQDPGLGLRLIYFSYDVKMKEKGDIPEGYSVSREKKERFSLILESASTNQTSMYLCASSLDSTPKSSLAKNIQYFGAGTRLSVL.

This clonotype turned up a few times. The chain combines TRBV4-1 with TRBJ1-5; D uncertain. This CDR3 has 15 residues. Germline loops: CDR1 MGHRA, CDR2 YSYEKL. The V and J ends lost 0 bases and 5 bases respectively, with 11 bases between them. Here the CDR3 DNA reads TGCGCCAGCAGCCAAGATGTTCGGGTAGATCAGCCCCAGCATTTT. It yields the protein CASSQDVRVDQPQHF.

J is TRBJ2-7 and V is TRBV10-3; D is perhaps TRBD2 (5 bases). The ends were cut back, 5 bases at V and 7 bases at J, with 21 bases in the middle. CDR1 is ENHRY, CDR2 SYGVKD, per germline. The CDR3 is made up of 15 amino acids. CDR3 in amino acids: CAISHSERPKEEQYF. CDR3 nucleotides: TGTGCCATCAGTCACTCCGAGCGGCCTAAAGAGGAGCAGTACTTC.

This clonotype appeared many times. This chain links TRBV4-3 with TRBJ2-3, with 13 bases that match TRBD2. This CDR3 comprises 16 residues. J was trimmed by 4 bases and V by 0 bases; bases with no gene match: 1. The germline V gene encodes CDR1 LGHNA and CDR2 YSLEER. The CDR3 here is CASSQELAGGPDTQYF. For the CDR3, the DNA is TGCGCCAGCAGCCAAGAACTAGCGGGAGGGCCAGATACGCAGTATTTT.

This CDR3 is CASGGTGLYEQYF. CDR3 sequence (DNA): TGTGCCAGCGGGGGAACAGGGTTGTACGAGCAGTACTTC. The V call is TRBV7-2, the J call TRBJ2-7, with D possibly being TRBD1 (6 bases). The CDR3 totals 13 residues. V shed 8 bases and J shed 4 bases, with 15 bases lying between them. Germline CDR1 SGHTA, CDR2 FQGNSA.

This clonotype has a handful of counts. The chain is built from TRBV4-3 and TRBJ2-5; TRBD1 agrees at 10 bases. V lost 3 bases and J lost 4; bases outside the gene matches: 2. Germline V gene sequence: CDR1 LGHNA, CDR2 YSLEER. The CDR3 runs to 14 residues. The CDR3 is CASSQTGGRETQYF. Written as DNA, the CDR3 is TGCGCCAGCAGCCAGACAGGGGGCCGAGAGACCCAGTACTTC.

The chain joins TRBV6-1 to TRBJ1-2, with D unclear. The CDR3 totals 14 residues. The germline V and J ends were trimmed by 5 bases and 6 bases, with 16 bases remaining between them. Per the germline V gene, CDR1 is MNHNS and CDR2 is SASEGT. The CDR3 DNA reads as TGTGCCAGCAGTACCCTAGCCGCCGGAGATGGCTACACCTTC. Translation gives CASSTLAAGDGYTF.

The CDR3 reads CSVRTTYGYTF. The CDR3 nucleotides are TGCAGCGTTCGAACGACCTATGGCTACACCTTC. The rearrangement joins TRBV29-1 to TRBJ1-2, with no clear D. The V end was cut by 5 bases, the J end by 4 bases, with 8 bases between. CDR3 length equals 11 residues. Germline-derived CDR1 and CDR2 are SQVTM and ANQGSEA.